Listed here are 21 T cell receptor beta chains from one sample, sequenced in a study of Ad26.COV2.S vaccination and SARS-CoV-2 variants. Assay used: immunoSEQ multiplex PCR; TCRdb lists only in-frame clones, some missing. The data contain 350,000 to 450,000 clones, about nine tenths of them singletons. Treatment: roughly 20 received Ad26.COV2.S at low or high dose, single or two shots; about 5 received placebo; per-sample allocation not given. The samples date from day 63 after the first vaccine or placebo injection. Sample: peripheral blood, taken in a trial of Ad26.COV2.S vaccine versus placebo. The receptors come from a person between 18 and 65 years old who received the Ad26.COV2.S COVID-19 vaccine or a placebo.

This clone was seen only once. This chain connects TRBV10-2 to TRBJ2-1; D unresolved. Trimming left V 0 bases short and J 8 bases short, with 8 bases between. The germline CDR1 and CDR2 sequences are WSHSY and SAAADI. The CDR3 is 13 amino acids. CDR3: CASSESRSDEQFF. CDR3 nucleotides: TGCGCCAGCAGTGAGTCTCGGAGTGATGAGCAGTTCTTC.

This chain links TRBV27 with TRBJ2-7, with a tentative D call TRBD1 (6 bases). V was clipped by 3 bases and J by 3 bases, with 21 bases between them. The CDR3 totals 17 residues. Looked up from germline, CDR1 is MNHEY and CDR2 is SMNVEV (reference sequence). The CDR3 here is CASSLTLLGTKLYEQYF. DNA of the CDR3: TGTGCCAGCAGTTTGACACTCCTAGGGACAAAACTCTACGAGCAGTACTTC.

The V gene is TRBV5-1, the J gene TRBJ2-7; the match to TRBD1 covers 7 bases. The length of the CDR3 is 12 residues. Germline CDR1 is SGHRS and CDR2 is YFSETQ. Trimming cost V 4 bases and J 4 bases; bases outside gene matches: 2. CDR3 in amino acids: CASSAQGYEQYF. As DNA, the CDR3 is TGCGCCAGCAGCGCACAGGGGTACGAGCAGTACTTC. Combining the CDR3 with reference TRBV5-1 and TRBJ2-7 gives the whole variable domain KAGVTQTPRYLIKTRGQQVTLSCSPISGHRSVSWYQQTPGQGLQFLFEYFSETQRNKGNFPGRFSGRQFSNSRSEMNVSTLELGDSALYLCASSAQGYEQYFGPGTRLTVT.

The J gene is TRBJ1-2, the V gene TRBV6-6; possibly TRBD1 for D (5 bases). The CDR3 spans 14 residues. Trimming pared 0 bases from V and 10 bases from J, leaving 15 bases between. CDR1 and CDR2 from the germline V gene are MNHNY and SVGAGI (reference sequence). The CDR3 DNA reads TGTGCCAGCAGTTACTCAGACAGCTACCAGGTCTACACCTTC. This codes for CASSYSDSYQVYTF.

The gene calls are TRBV2 and TRBJ2-2, with D perhaps TRBD1 or TRBD2 (5 bases each). The CDR3 loop spans 17 amino acids. CDR1 and CDR2 (germline): SNHLY, FYNNEI. V lost 6 bases to trimming and J lost 3 bases, with 20 bases between them. The CDR3: CASRAGRDPSDTGELFF. CDR3 bases: TGTGCCAGCAGGGCCGGACGGGACCCCTCCGACACCGGGGAGCTGTTTTTT.

For the CDR3, the DNA is TGTGCCAGTAGTATTGGCGGGGTACGAGACAATGAGCAGTTCTTC. This sequence encodes CASSIGGVRDNEQFF. This rearrangement joins TRBV19 to TRBJ2-1, with a possible D match to TRBD2 (6 bases). The CDR3 spans 15 residues. V was trimmed by 3 bases and J by 5 bases, leaving 14 bases between them. CDR1 is LNHDA and CDR2 is SQIVND in the germline V gene (reference sequence).

The rearrangement joins TRBV18 to TRBJ1-4; D not resolved. The CDR3 totals 15 residues. Trimming removed 2 bases from V and 0 bases from J, with 7 bases in between. From germline, CDR1 is KGHSH and CDR2 LQKENI. The CDR3 DNA reads TGTGCCAGCTCACCAACCTGGCCAACTAATGAAAAACTGTTTTTT. Translating it yields CASSPTWPTNEKLFF.

The chain carries TRBV2 and TRBJ2-1; no firm D call. Germline V gene data show CDR1 as SNHLY and CDR2 as FYNNEI. V was shortened by 2 bases and J by 8 bases, with 16 bases between the two germline ends. There are 15 residues in the CDR3. Here the CDR3 reads CASSEFANPSHEQFF. The CDR3, as DNA: TGTGCCAGCAGTGAATTTGCGAACCCTTCCCATGAGCAGTTCTTC.

This sequence joins TRBV6-5 and TRBJ2-2, with TRBD2 as a possible D gene (5 bases). Germline V lookup: CDR1 MNHEY, CDR2 SVGAGI. This CDR3 spans 16 amino acids. Trimming left V 2 bases short and J 5 bases short, with 15 bases between. CDR3 in DNA: TGTGCCAGCAGTTACGTGGCAGGCCGAGGGACCGGGGAGCTGTTTTTT. This translates into CASSYVAGRGTGELFF.

The V and J genes are TRBV7-9 and TRBJ1-2; D gene uncertain. The germline V gene encodes CDR1 SEHNR and CDR2 FQNEAQ (reference sequence). CDR3 length equals 15 residues. The V end was cut by 1 base, the J end by 2 bases, with 11 bases between. CDR3 sequence reads: CASSLGLDKNYGYTF. CDR3 nucleotides: TGTGCCAGCAGCTTAGGCCTCGATAAGAACTATGGCTACACCTTC.

This chain connects TRBV5-1 to TRBJ2-7; no definite D call. The germline V gene has CDR1 SGHRS and CDR2 YFSETQ. The CDR3 has 13 amino acids. V lost 7 bases, J lost 0 bases, and 11 bases lay in between. In nucleotides, the CDR3 is TGCGCCAGCCGTCGTAGCATCTCCTACGAGCAGTACTTC. Protein product: CASRRSISYEQYF.

The rearrangement uses TRBV4-1 and TRBJ1-3, with a possible D match to TRBD1 (5 bases). This CDR3 contains 15 residues. Between the trimmed V and J ends, which lost 1 base and 5 bases, there was a span of 12 bases. CDR1 is MGHRA and CDR2 is YSYEKL in the germline V gene. The CDR3 coding sequence is TGCGCCAGCAGCCAAGTAGGTCAGGGAAGAAACACCATATATTTT. Translated: CASSQVGQGRNTIYF.

This chain links TRBV10-3 with TRBJ1-6; D is perhaps TRBD1 (5 bases). Trimming removed 2 bases at V and 5 bases at J, with 16 bases between. This CDR3 is built from 17 residues. Germline lookup yields CDR1 ENHRY and CDR2 SYGVKD. CDR3 nucleotides: TGTGCCATCAGTGAGAGTTATGGGGCGGGGAATAATTCACCCCTCCACTTT. Residues: CAISESYGAGNNSPLHF.

CDR3 nucleotide sequence: TGTGCCAGCAGCCTACCGGGACGGGAAACCTACGAGCAGTACTTC. Translating it yields CASSLPGRETYEQYF. The gene calls are TRBV21-1 and TRBJ2-7. TRBV21-1 is noted as a pseudogene. The CDR3 extends over 15 amino acids.

The chain couples TRBV10-3 to TRBJ1-6; D unclear. In germline, CDR1 is ENHRY, CDR2 SYGVKD. CDR3 length: 12 amino acids. The DNA of the CDR3 is TGTGAGTACAGTCCGGATAATTCACCCCTCCACTTT. The encoded protein is CEYSPDNSPLHF.

The chain joins TRBV7-6 to TRBJ1-6, with D possibly TRBD1 on 6 matching bases. Trimming took 0 bases from V and 10 from J, leaving 16 bases between them. CDR3 length equals 16 residues. CDR1 SGHVS and CDR2 FNYEAQ come from the germline V gene. In nucleotides, the CDR3 is TGTGCCAGCAGCTTAGCCGAGGACAGTACCGGATCACCCCTCCACTTT. This codes for CASSLAEDSTGSPLHF.

The chain recombines TRBV5-1 with TRBJ1-5; 7 bases are a match to TRBD1. The CDR3 is made up of 15 amino acids. J was trimmed by 5 bases and V by 4 bases; bases with no gene match: 9. The germline V gene has CDR1 SGHRS and CDR2 YFSETQ. CDR3 in amino acids: CASSPLTGSHQPQHF. CDR3 DNA sequence: TGCGCCAGCAGCCCGCTGACAGGGTCCCATCAGCCCCAGCATTTT.

This chain joins TRBV7-6 and TRBJ2-2; perhaps TRBD1 as D (6 bases). The CDR3 covers 15 residues. Germline CDR1 reads SGHVS; CDR2 reads FNYEAQ. V lost 7 bases to trimming and J lost 1 base, with 13 bases between them. For the CDR3, the DNA is TGTGCCAGCACCCCATGGGGACAGAACACCGGGGAGCTGTTTTTT. Translation: CASTPWGQNTGELFF. The whole variable domain, filled in from reference TRBV7-6 and TRBJ2-2, reads GAGVSQSPRYKVTKRGQDVALRCDPISGHVSLYWYRQALGQGPEFLTYFNYEAQQDKSGLPNDRFSAERPEGSISTLTIQRTEQRDSAMYRCASTPWGQNTGELFFGEGSRLTVL.

The chain is built from TRBV29-1 and TRBJ1-2; D is ambiguous. V dropped 7 bases and J dropped 7 bases, with 19 bases sitting between them. The CDR3 length is 13 residues. From germline, CDR1 is SQVTM and CDR2 ANQGSEA. The DNA of the CDR3 is TGCAGCGCGGCCCTCTCACCGTCTGGTGGCTACACCTTC. It codes for CSAALSPSGGYTF. Together with reference TRBV29-1 and TRBJ1-2, the CDR3 gives the full variable domain: SAVISQKPSRDICQRGTSLTIQCQVDSQVTMMFWYRQQPGQSLTLIATANQGSEATYESGFVIDKFPISRPNLTFSTLTVSNMSPEDSSIYLCSAALSPSGGYTFGSGTRLTVV.

The rearrangement uses TRBV6-2 or TRBV6-3 and TRBJ2-7, with D possibly being TRBD2 (7 bases). V lost 5 bases, J lost 3 bases, and 23 bases lay in between. Germline CDR1 reads MNHEY; CDR2 reads SVGEGT. The CDR3 is made up of 17 amino acids. CDR3 amino acids: CASSPQLGGRSHYEQYF. The DNA for the CDR3 is TGTGCCAGCAGTCCCCAACTCGGGGGGCGCTCCCACTACGAGCAGTACTTC.

The V call is TRBV28, the J call TRBJ2-2; maybe TRBD1 (6 bases). This CDR3 spans 15 amino acids. Germline values: CDR1 MDHEN, CDR2 SYDVKM. Trimming left V 6 bases short and J 0 bases short, with 11 bases between. CDR3 in amino acids: CASRGQGTNTGELFF. In DNA form, the CDR3 reads TGTGCCAGCAGGGGGCAGGGGACGAACACCGGGGAGCTGTTTTTT.